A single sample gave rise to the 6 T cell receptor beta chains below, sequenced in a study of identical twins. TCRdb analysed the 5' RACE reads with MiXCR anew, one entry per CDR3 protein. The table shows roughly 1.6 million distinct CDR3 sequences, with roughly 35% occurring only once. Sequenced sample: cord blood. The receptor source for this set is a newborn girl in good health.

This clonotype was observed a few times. CDR3 coding DNA: TGTGCCAGCGTCCCGAGTAGCTCCTACAATGAGCAGTTCTTC. Its translation: CASVPSSSYNEQFF. The chain uses TRBV6-2 or TRBV6-3 and TRBJ2-1; D is unclear. Trimming took 8 bases from V and 0 from J, leaving 11 bases between them. The germline V gene has CDR1 MNHEY and CDR2 SVGEGT. The CDR3 is made up of 14 amino acids.

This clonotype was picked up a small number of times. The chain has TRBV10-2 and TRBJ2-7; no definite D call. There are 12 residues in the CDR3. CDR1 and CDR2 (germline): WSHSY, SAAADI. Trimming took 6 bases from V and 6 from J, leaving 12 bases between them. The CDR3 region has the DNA TGCGCCAGCAGGGACCCGATCCGCGAGCAGTACTTC. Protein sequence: CASRDPIREQYF.

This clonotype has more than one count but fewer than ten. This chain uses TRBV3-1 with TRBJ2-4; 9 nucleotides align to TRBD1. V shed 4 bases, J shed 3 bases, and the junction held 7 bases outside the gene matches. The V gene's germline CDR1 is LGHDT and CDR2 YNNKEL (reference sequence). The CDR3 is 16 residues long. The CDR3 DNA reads TGTGCCAGCAGCCGCCGGGACAGGGTAGGCAAAAACATTCAGTACTTC. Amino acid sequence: CASSRRDRVGKNIQYF.

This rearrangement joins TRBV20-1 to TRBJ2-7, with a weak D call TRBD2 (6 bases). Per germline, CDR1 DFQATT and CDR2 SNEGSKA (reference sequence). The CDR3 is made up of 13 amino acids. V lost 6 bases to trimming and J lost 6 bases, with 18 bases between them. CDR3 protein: CSAEKTSKGEQYF. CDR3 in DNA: TGCAGTGCCGAAAAAACTAGCAAAGGCGAGCAGTACTTC.

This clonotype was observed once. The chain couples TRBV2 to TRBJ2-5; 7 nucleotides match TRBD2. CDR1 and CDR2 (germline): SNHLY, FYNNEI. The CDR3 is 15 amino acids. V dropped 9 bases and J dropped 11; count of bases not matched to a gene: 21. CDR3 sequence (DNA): TGTGCCAGTACAAAGCGGGAAATGAGTGGCAATGAGCAGTACTTC. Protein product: CASTKREMSGNEQYF.

Here the CDR3 reads CACSTRVYNEQFF. The CDR3 DNA reads TGTGCCTGTTCGACGAGAGTCTACAATGAGCAGTTCTTC. V gene TRBV30 combines with J gene TRBJ2-1; D is uncertain. The CDR3 sequence is 13 residues long. Per germline, CDR1 GTSNPN and CDR2 SVGIG (reference sequence). With 6 bases removed from V and 3 bases from J, the gap between germline ends came to 12 bases.